This entry lists 4 T cell receptor beta chains sequenced from one sample in a study of blood T cell repertoires in COVID-19. Produced via immunoSEQ multiplex PCR; TCRdb's table is partial and in-frame only. The sample records more than 80,000 clones, almost 80% being singletons. Source material: peripheral blood. The receptors stem from a human donor in a cohort sampled during active COVID-19.

The chain links TRBV3-1 (or the pseudogene TRBV3-2) to TRBJ2-2, with unresolved D. The CDR3 runs 14 residues. V was clipped by 0 bases and J by 5 bases, with 7 bases between them. Germline loops: CDR1 LGHDT, CDR2 YNNKEL (reference sequence). CDR3 loop: CASSQDPVTGELFF. DNA of the CDR3: TGTGCCAGCAGCCAAGATCCCGTGACCGGGGAGCTGTTTTTT.

The chain joins TRBV7-8 to TRBJ1-3; 8 nucleotides line up with TRBD1. Germline CDR1 is SGHVS and CDR2 is FQNEAQ. The CDR3 extends over 18 amino acids. With 4 bases clipped from V and 1 base from J, the junction kept 12 bases outside the gene matches. Written as DNA, the CDR3 is TGTGCCAGCAGCTCCTGGGACAGGCCTCTTCTATCTGGAAACACCATATATTTT. Its protein product is CASSSWDRPLLSGNTIYF.

This clone was seen once. This rearrangement joins TRBV18 to TRBJ2-3, with a weak D call TRBD2 (6 bases). V was pared by 3 bases and J by 6 bases, with 13 bases between. CDR1 is KGHSH, CDR2 LQKENI, per germline. This CDR3 has 14 amino acids. The CDR3 bases are TGTGCCAGCTCACCGGGACTGGCCCCCGATACGCAGTATTTT. This translates into CASSPGLAPDTQYF.

The V call is TRBV27, the J call TRBJ2-2; the match to TRBD2 covers 11 bases. V was clipped by 5 bases and J by 5 bases; unmatched bases: 4. The CDR3 runs to 15 residues. Germline assignment: CDR1 MNHEY and CDR2 SMNVEV (reference sequence). In DNA, the CDR3 is TGTGCCAGCAGTATACTAGCGGGAGTTACCGGGGAGCTGTTTTTT. This sequence encodes CASSILAGVTGELFF.